This T cell receptor beta chain was documented in a study of T-cell memory formation after mild COVID-19. The wider study: The TCR clusters were mostly specific to one donor.

CDR3 length: 16 amino acids. Germline CDR1 and CDR2: LGHNA and YSLEER. Between the trimmed V and J ends, which lost 1 base and 8 bases, there was a span of 17 bases. From the 5' RACE reads, TCRdb called clonotypes with MiXCR, one entry per CDR3 protein. This table holds about 280,000 distinct CDR3 sequences, 7.5% to 9.5% found once. The V gene is TRBV4-3, the J gene TRBJ1-4, with D possibly being TRBD1 (5 bases). Input material: PBMCs or a T cell subset sorted from them (not recorded which). The receptor was derived from a man aged 18 to 30 who had mild COVID-19 (a few samples of this study predate the infection). Cell type and time point are not known. CDR3 sequence (DNA): TGCGCCAGCAGCCAAGTCCTCGGGGGAACTGGGGAAAAACTGTTTTTT. Its protein is CASSQVLGGTGEKLFF.